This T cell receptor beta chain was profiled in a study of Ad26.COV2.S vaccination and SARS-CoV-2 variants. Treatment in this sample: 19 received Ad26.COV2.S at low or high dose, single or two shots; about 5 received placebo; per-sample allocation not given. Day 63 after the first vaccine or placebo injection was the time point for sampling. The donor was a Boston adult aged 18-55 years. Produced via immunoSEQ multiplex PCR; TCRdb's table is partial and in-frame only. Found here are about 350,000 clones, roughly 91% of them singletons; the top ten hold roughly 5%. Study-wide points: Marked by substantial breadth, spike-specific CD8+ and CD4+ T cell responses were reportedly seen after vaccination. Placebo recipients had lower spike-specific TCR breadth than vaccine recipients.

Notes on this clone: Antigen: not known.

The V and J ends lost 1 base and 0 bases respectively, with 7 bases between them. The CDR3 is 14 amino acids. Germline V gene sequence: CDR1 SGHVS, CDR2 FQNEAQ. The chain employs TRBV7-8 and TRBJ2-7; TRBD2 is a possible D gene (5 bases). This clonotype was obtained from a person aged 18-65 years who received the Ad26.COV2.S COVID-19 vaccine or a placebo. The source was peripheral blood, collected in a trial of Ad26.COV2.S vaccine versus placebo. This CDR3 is CASSLEAVSYEQYF. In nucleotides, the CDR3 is TGTGCCAGCAGCTTAGAAGCGGTCTCCTACGAGCAGTACTTC.